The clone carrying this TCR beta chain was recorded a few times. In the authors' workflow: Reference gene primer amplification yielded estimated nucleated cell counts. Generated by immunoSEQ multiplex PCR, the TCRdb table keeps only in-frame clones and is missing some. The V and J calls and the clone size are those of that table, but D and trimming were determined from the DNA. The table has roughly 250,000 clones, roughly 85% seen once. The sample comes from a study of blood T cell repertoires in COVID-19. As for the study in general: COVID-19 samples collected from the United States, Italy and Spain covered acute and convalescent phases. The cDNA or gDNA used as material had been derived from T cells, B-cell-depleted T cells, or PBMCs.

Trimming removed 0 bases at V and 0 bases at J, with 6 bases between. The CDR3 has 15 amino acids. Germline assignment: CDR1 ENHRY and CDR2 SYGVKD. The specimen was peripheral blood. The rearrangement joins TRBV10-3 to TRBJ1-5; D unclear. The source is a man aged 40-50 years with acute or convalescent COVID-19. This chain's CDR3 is CAISESAGSNQPQHF. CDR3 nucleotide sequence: TGTGCCATCAGTGAGTCAGCAGGTAGCAATCAGCCCCAGCATTTT.